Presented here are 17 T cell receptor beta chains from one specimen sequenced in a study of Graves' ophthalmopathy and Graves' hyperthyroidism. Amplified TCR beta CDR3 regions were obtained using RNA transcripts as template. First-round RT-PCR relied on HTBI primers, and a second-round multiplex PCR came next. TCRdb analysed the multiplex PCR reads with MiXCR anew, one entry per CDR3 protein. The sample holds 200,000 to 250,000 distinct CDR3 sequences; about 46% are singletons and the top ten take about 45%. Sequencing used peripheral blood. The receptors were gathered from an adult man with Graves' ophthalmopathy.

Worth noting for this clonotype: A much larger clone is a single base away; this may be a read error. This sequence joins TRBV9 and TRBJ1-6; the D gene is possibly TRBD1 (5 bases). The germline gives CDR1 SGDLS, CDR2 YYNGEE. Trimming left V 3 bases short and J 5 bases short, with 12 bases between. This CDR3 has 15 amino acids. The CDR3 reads CASSEPGMDNSPLHF. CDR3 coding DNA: TGTGCCAGCAGCGAGCCAGGGATGGATAATTCACCCCTCCACTTT.

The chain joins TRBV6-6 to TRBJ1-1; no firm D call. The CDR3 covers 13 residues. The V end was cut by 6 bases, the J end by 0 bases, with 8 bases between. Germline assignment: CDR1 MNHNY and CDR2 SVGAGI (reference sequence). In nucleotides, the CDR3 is TGTGCCAGCAGGCCAAAGATGAACACTGAAGCTTTCTTT. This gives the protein CASRPKMNTEAFF.

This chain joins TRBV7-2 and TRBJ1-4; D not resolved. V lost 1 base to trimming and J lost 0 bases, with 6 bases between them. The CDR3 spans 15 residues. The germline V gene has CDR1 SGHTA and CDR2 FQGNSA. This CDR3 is CASSLGRATNEKLFF. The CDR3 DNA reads TGTGCCAGCAGCTTAGGGAGAGCAACTAATGAAAAACTGTTTTTT.

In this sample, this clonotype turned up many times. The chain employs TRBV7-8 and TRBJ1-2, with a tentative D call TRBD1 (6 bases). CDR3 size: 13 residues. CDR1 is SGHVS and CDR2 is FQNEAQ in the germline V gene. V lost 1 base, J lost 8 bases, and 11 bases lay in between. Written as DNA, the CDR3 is TGTGCCAGCAGCTTAGTACCAGGGGACGGCTACACCTTC. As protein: CASSLVPGDGYTF.

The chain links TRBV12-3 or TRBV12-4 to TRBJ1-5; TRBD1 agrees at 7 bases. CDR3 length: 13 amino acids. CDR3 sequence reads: CASGSPQGQPQHF. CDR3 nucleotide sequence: TGTGCTAGTGGTTCGCCACAGGGGCAGCCCCAGCATTTT.

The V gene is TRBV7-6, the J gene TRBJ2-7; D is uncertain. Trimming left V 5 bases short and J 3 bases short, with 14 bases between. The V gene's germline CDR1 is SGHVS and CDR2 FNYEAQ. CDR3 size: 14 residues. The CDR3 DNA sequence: TGTGCCAGCAGCCCTATGGTAGGGAACTACGAGCAGTACTTC. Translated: CASSPMVGNYEQYF.

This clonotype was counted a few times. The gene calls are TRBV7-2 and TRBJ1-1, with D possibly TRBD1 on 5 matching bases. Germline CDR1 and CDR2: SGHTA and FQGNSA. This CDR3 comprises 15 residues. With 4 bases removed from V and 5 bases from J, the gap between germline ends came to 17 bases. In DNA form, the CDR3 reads TGTGCCAGCAGCTCAACGACAGTAGGGCGGACTGAAGCTTTCTTT. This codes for CASSSTTVGRTEAFF.

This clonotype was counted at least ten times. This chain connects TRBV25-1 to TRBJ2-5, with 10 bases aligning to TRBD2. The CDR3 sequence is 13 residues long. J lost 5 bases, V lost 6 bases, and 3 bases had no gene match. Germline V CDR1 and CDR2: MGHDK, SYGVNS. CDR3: CASSPGLAETQYF. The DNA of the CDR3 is TGTGCCAGCAGCCCGGGACTAGCGGAGACCCAGTACTTC. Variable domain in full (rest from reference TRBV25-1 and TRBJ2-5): EADIYQTPRYLVIGTGKKITLECSQTMGHDKMYWYQQDPGMELHLIHYSYGVNSTEKGDLSSESTVSRIRTEHFPLTLESARPSHTSQYLCASSPGLAETQYFGPGTRLLVL.

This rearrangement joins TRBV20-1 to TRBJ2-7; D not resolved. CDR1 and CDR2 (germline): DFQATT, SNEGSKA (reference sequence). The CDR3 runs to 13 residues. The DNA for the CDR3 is TGCAGCACCGGCAGGCGTGAAGCTGACGAGCAGTACTTC. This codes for CSTGRREADEQYF.

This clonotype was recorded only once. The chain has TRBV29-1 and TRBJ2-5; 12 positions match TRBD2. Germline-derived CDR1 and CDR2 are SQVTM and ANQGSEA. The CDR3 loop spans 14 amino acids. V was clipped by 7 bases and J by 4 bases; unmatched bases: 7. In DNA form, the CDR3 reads TGCAGCGGCCAACCGGGACTAGCGGGAGAGACCCAGTACTTC. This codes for CSGQPGLAGETQYF. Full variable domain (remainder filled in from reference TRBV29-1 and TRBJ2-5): SAVISQKPSRDICQRGTSLTIQCQVDSQVTMMFWYRQQPGQSLTLIATANQGSEATYESGFVIDKFPISRPNLTFSTLTVSNMSPEDSSIYLCSGQPGLAGETQYFGPGTRLLVL.

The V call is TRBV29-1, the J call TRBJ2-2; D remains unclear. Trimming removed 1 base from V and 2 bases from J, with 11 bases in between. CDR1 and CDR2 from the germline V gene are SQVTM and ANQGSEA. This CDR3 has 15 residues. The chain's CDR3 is CSVEVTAFNTGELFF. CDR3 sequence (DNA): TGCAGCGTTGAAGTAACAGCGTTCAACACCGGGGAGCTGTTTTTT.

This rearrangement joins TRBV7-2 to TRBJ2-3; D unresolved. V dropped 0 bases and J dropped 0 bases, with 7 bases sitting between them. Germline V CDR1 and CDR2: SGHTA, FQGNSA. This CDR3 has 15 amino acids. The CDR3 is CASSLASLSTDTQYF. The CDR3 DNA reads TGTGCCAGCAGCTTAGCCTCACTTAGCACAGATACGCAGTATTTT.

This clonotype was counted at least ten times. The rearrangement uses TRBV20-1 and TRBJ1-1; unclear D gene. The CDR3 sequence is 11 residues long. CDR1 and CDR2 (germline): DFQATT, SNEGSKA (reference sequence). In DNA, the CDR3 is TGCAGGCCAACCTTGAACACTGAAGCTTTCTTT. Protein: CRPTLNTEAFF.

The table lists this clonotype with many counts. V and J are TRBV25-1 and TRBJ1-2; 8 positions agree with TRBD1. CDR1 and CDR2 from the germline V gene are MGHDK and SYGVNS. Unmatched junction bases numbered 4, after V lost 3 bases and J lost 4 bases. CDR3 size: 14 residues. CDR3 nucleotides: TGTGCCAGCAGTGACCCCAGGGGGCTCTATGGCTACACCTTC. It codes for CASSDPRGLYGYTF.

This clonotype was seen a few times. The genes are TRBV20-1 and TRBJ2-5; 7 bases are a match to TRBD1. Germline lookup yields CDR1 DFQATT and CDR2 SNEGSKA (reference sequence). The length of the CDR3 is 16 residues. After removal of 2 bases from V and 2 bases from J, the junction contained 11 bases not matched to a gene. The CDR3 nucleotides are TGCAGTGCTAGACCTCGGGGACAGTACGTACAAGAGACCCAGTACTTC. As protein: CSARPRGQYVQETQYF.

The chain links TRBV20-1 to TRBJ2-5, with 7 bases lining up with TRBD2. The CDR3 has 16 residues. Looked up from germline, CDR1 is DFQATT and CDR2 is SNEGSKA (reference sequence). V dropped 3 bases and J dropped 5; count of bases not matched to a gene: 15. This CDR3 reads CSASPAGVSGSETQYF. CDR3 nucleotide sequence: TGCAGTGCTAGCCCCGCGGGGGTGAGCGGGTCGGAGACCCAGTACTTC.

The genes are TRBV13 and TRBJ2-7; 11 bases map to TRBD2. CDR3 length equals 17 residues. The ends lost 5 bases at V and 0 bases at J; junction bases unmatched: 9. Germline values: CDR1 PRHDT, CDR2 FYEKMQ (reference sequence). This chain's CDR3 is CASSGGLAGGSSYEQYF. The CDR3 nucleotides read TGTGCCAGCAGCGGGGGGCTAGCGGGAGGTAGCTCCTACGAGCAGTACTTC.